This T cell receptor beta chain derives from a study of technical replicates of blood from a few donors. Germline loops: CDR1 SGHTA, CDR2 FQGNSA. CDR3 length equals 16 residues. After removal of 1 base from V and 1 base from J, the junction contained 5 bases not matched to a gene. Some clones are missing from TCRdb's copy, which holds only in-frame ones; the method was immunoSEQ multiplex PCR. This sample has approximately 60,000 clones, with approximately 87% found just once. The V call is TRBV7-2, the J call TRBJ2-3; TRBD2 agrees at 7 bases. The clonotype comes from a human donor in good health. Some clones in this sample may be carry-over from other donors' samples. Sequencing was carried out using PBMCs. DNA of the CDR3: TGTGCCAGCAGCTTAGGGGGGGGTAGGGGCACAGATACGCAGTATTTT. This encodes CASSLGGGRGTDTQYF.